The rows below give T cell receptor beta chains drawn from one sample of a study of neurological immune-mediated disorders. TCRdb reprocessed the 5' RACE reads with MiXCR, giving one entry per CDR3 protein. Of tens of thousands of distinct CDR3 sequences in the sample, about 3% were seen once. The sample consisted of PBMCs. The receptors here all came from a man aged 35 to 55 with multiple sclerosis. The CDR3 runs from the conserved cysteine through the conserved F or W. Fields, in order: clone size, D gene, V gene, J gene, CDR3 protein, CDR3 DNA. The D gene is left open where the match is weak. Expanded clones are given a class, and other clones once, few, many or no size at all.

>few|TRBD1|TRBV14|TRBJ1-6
CASSQGTGEGSPLNF
TGTGCCAGCAGCCAAGGGACAGGAGAAGGGTCACCCCTCAACTTT
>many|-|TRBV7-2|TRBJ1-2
CASSLAQGWHYGYTF
TGTGCCAGCAGCTTAGCGCAAGGGTGGCACTATGGCTACACCTTC
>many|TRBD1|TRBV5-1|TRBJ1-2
CASSLAGGRYGYTF
TGCGCCAGCAGCTTGGCAGGGGGTCGGTATGGCTACACCTTC
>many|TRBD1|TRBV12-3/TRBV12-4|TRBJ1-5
CASSFTGGHQPQHF
TGTGCCAGCAGTTTTACAGGGGGGCATCAGCCCCAGCATTTT
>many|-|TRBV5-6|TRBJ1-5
CASSLAGGQGRLQPQHF
TGTGCCAGCAGCTTGGCCGGCGGCCAGGGTAGGTTGCAGCCCCAGCATTTT
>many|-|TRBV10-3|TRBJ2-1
CATVPGQGVYNEQFF
TGTGCCACGGTTCCGGGGCAGGGAGTCTACAATGAGCAGTTCTTC
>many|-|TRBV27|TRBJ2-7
CASSFGAADSYEQYF
TGTGCCAGCAGTTTCGGAGCAGCAGACTCCTACGAGCAGTACTTC
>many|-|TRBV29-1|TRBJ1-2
CSVGGGYTF
TGCAGCGTTGGAGGCGGCTACACCTTC
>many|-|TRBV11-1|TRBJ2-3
CASSLGADTQYF
TGTGCCAGCAGCTTGGGGGCAGATACGCAGTATTTT
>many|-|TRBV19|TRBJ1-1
CASSILGGGAFF
TGTGCCAGTAGTATATTGGGCGGAGGAGCTTTCTTT
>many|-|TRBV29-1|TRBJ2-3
CSVDSPSTDTQYF
TGCAGCGTTGATAGCCCCAGCACAGATACGCAGTATTTT
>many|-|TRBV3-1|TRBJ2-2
CASSLVTGELFF
TGTGCCAGCAGCCTAGTCACCGGGGAGCTGTTTTTT
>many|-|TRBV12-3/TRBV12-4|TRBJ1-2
CASSYSGARGGYTF
TGTGCCAGCAGTTATTCGGGGGCGCGGGGGGGCTACACCTTC
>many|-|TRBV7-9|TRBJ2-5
CASSSPRIRAGETQYF
TGTGCCAGCAGCTCTCCCCGTATCAGGGCCGGGGAGACCCAGTACTTC
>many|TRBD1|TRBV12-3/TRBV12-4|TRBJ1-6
CASSLRDRGIDSPLHF
TGTGCCAGCAGTCTCCGGGACAGGGGTATTGATTCACCCCTCCACTTT
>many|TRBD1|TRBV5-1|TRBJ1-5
CASREGQGGGQPQHF
TGCGCCAGCAGAGAAGGACAGGGAGGGGGGCAGCCCCAGCATTTT
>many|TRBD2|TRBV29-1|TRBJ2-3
CSVEARLAADTQYF
TGCAGCGTTGAAGCTAGACTAGCGGCAGATACGCAGTATTTT
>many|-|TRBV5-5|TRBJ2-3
CASSLLGLSTDTQYF
TGTGCCAGCAGCTTGCTGGGGTTAAGCACAGATACGCAGTATTTT
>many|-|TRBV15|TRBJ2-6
CATSRDRISSGANVLTF
TGTGCCACCAGCAGAGATCGGATAAGCTCTGGGGCCAACGTCCTGACTTTC
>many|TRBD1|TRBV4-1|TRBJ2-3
CASSQGITGGRGDTQYF
TGCGCCAGCAGCCAAGGAATTACAGGGGGGCGGGGAGATACGCAGTATTTT
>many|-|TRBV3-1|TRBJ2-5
CASSRDLGRETQYF
TGTGCCAGCAGCCGGGACCTCGGTCGGGAGACCCAGTACTTC
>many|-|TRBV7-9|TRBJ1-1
CASSFSVVEAFF
TGTGCCAGCAGCTTTTCGGTTGTTGAAGCTTTCTTT
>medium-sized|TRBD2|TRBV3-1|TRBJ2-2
CASSQEYSGGIGELFF
TGTGCCAGCAGCCAAGAATATAGCGGGGGGATCGGGGAGCTGTTTTTT
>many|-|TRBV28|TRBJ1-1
CASSLPPGVGYTEAFF
TGTGCCAGCAGTTTACCCCCGGGGGTGGGGTACACTGAAGCTTTCTTT
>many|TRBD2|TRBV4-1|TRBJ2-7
CASSHPAGGGGMYEQYF
TGCGCCAGCAGCCACCCAGCTGGGGGCGGGGGGATGTACGAGCAGTACTTC
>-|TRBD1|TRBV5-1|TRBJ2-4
CASSRAGTGANIQYF
TGCGCCAGCAGCCGAGCCGGGACAGGGGCGAACATTCAGTACTTC
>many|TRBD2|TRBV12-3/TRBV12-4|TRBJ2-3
CASSRLAGTDTQYF
TGTGCCAGCAGTCGACTAGCGGGGACAGATACGCAGTATTTT
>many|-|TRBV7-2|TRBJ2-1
CASSPTSGTLTLQFF
TGTGCCAGCAGCCCTACCTCCGGGACGTTAACATTGCAGTTCTTC
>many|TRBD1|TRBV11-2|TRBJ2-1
CASRPGTGTYNEQFF
TGTGCCAGCAGGCCCGGGACAGGGACCTACAATGAGCAGTTCTTC
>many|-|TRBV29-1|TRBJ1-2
CSVSPSRTRGGGYTF
TGCAGCGTTTCACCCTCTCGGACCAGGGGAGGTGGCTACACCTTC
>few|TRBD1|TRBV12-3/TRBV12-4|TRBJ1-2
CASSYQQGAYGYTF
TGTGCCAGCAGTTACCAACAGGGGGCATATGGCTACACCTTC
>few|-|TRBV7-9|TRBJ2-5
CASREQETQYF
TGTGCCAGCAGAGAACAAGAGACCCAGTACTTC
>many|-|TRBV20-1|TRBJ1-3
CSASHRVAGGNTIYF
TGCAGTGCATCACACAGGGTAGCGGGTGGAAACACCATATATTTT
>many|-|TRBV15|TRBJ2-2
CATSRDDTGELFF
TGTGCCACCAGCAGAGACGACACCGGGGAGCTGTTTTTT
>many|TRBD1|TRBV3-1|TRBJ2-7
CASSQPGQGASYEQYF
TGTGCCAGCAGCCAGCCGGGACAGGGGGCAAGTTACGAGCAGTACTTC
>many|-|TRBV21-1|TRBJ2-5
CASIPVDRQETQYF
TGTGCCAGCATCCCAGTGGACAGACAAGAGACCCAGTACTTC
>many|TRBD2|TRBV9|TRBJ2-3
CASSVEPSGGAINTQYF
TGTGCCAGCAGCGTAGAACCTAGCGGGGGGGCCATAAATACGCAGTATTTT
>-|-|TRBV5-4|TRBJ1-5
CASSEQGSQPQNF
TGTGCCAGCAGCGAACAGGGATCTCAGCCCCAGAATTTT
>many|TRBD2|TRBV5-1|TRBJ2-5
CASSFRGDRWETQYF
TGCGCCAGCAGCTTTCGGGGGGATCGGTGGGAGACCCAGTACTTC
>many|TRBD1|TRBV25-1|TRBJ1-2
CASSADRGLYGYTF
TGTGCCAGCAGTGCTGACAGGGGGCTCTATGGCTACACCTTC
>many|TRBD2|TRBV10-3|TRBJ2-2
CAISESRAGDTGELFF
TGTGCCATCAGTGAGTCAAGAGCGGGGGACACCGGGGAGCTGTTTTTT
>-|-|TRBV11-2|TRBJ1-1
CASSPRQALNTEAFF
TGTGCCAGCAGCCCACGACAGGCTTTGAACACTGAAGCTTTCTTT
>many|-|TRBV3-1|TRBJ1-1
CASNPGHILNTEAFF
TGTGCCAGCAACCCGGGGCACATCCTGAACACTGAAGCTTTCTTT
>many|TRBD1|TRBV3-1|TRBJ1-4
CASSLTPGQGREKLFF
TGTGCCAGCAGCCTAACTCCGGGACAGGGTCGAGAAAAACTGTTTTTT
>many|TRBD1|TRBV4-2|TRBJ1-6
CASSQDKQTGGRNSPLHF
TGTGCCAGCAGCCAAGATAAACAAACAGGGGGCAGGAATTCACCCCTCCACTTT
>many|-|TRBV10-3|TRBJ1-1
CAIKGGNTEAFF
TGTGCCATCAAGGGGGGGAATACTGAAGCTTTCTTT
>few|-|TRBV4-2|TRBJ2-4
CASSQDDSKVQNIQYF
TGTGCCAGCAGCCAAGACGACAGCAAAGTACAAAACATTCAGTACTTC
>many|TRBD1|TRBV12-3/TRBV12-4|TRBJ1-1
CASNIQGFMNTEAFF
TGTGCCAGCAACATACAGGGGTTCATGAACACTGAAGCTTTCTTT